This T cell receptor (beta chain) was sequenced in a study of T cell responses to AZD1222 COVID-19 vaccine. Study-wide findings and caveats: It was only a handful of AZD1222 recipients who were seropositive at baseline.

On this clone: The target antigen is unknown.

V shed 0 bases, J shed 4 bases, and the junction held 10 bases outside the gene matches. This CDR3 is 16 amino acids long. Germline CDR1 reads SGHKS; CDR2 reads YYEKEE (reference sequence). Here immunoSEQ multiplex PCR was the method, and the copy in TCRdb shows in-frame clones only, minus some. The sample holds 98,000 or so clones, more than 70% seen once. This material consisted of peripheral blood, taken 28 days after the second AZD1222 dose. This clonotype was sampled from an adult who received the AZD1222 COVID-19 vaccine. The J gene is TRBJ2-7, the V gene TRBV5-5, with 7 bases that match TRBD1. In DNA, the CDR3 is TGTGCCAGCAGCTTGGAAGGGGGCGGCAATTCATACGAGCAGTACTTC. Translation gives CASSLEGGGNSYEQYF.